This is a list of T cell receptor beta chains from one sample in a study of CD8 T cells in ankylosing spondylitis. Using its own MiXCR run on the 5' RACE reads, TCRdb lists one record per CDR3 protein. The data show some 220,000 distinct CDR3 sequences, about 7% seen once. The sequenced sample consisted of blood, either unsorted or a sorted T cell fraction (not recorded which). Every receptor here comes from a male donor with ankylosing spondylitis. The CDR3 runs from the conserved cysteine through the conserved F or W. Fields, in order: CDR3 length, D gene, J gene, clone size, V gene, CDR3 DNA, CDR3 protein. A D gene is named only where the DNA matches it firmly. Clone size is stated in some rows and not others, as once, few, many or a class when expanded.

>13|.|TRBJ2-7|many|TRBV5-1
TGCGCCAGCAGCTTGCGACCCAGCTACGAGCAGTACTTC
CASSLRPSYEQYF
>15|.|TRBJ2-2|few|TRBV4-3
TGCGCCAGCAGCCAATTAACAGCGAACACCGGGGAGCTGTTTTTT
CASSQLTANTGELFF
>15|.|TRBJ1-4|few|TRBV4-3
TGCGCCAGCAGCGTTCGACGGTCAACTAATGAAAAACTGTTTTTT
CASSVRRSTNEKLFF
>15|TRBD1|TRBJ1-6|many|TRBV5-1
TGCGCCAGCAGCTTACCGGGACAGGGGAATTCACCCCTCCACTTT
CASSLPGQGNSPLHF
>13|.|TRBJ2-2|few|TRBV29-1
TGCAGCGTTGAGGCTGGGGTCTCCGGGGAGCTGTTTTTT
CSVEAGVSGELFF
>14|TRBD1|TRBJ2-5|many|TRBV6-1
TGTGCCAGCAGACCTACAGGGGTAGGGGAGACCCAGTACTTC
CASRPTGVGETQYF
>15|.|TRBJ1-3|many|TRBV3-1
TGTGCCAGCAGCCAAGATCGGAGCTCTGGAAACACCATATATTTT
CASSQDRSSGNTIYF
>15|.|TRBJ1-5|many|TRBV7-2
TGTGCCAGCAGCTTGGACGGCGGCAGCAATCAGCCCCAGCATTTT
CASSLDGGSNQPQHF
>16|TRBD2|TRBJ2-1|.|TRBV28
TGTGCCAGCAGGCCCATCCGGGGGGGCCCCTACAATGAGCAGTTCTTC
CASRPIRGGPYNEQFF
>12|.|TRBJ1-1|many|TRBV28
TGTGCCAGCAGTTATCCGAACACTGAAGCTTTCTTT
CASSYPNTEAFF
>16|TRBD2|TRBJ2-6|many|TRBV28
TGTGCCAGCGGGGGGGACCTAACCTCTGGGGCCAACGTCCTGACTTTC
CASGGDLTSGANVLTF
>15|TRBD2|TRBJ2-7|many|TRBV20-1
TGCAGTGCTAGAGACCCCGGGGGGGCCTTTTCCGAGCAGTACTTC
CSARDPGGAFSEQYF
>14|TRBD2|TRBJ2-1|many|TRBV6-1
TGTGCCAGCAGCCTCGGGGGGGCAGTGAATGAGCAGTTCTTC
CASSLGGAVNEQFF
>11|.|TRBJ1-1|.|TRBV7-9
TGTGCCAGCAGCTTAAGGGACCCCACGGACTTT
CASSLRDPTDF
>16|.|TRBJ2-7|many|TRBV3-1
TGTGCCAGCAGCCAAGGCCCCTGGGACTGTAGTCACGAGCAGTACTTC
CASSQGPWDCSHEQYF
>15|.|TRBJ1-5|many|TRBV28
TGTGCCAGCAGCCCACGCGGGACACAGAATCAGCCCCAGCATTTT
CASSPRGTQNQPQHF
>15|.|TRBJ1-1|many|TRBV12-5
TGTGCTAGTGGTTTGGAAGACAGGTCCGACACTGAAGCTTTCTTT
CASGLEDRSDTEAFF
>16|.|TRBJ2-3|.|TRBV9
TGTGCCAGCAGCATAACGTTTCGGGGGCGCGGGGATACGCAGTATTTT
CASSITFRGRGDTQYF
>17|.|TRBJ1-1|.|TRBV10-3
TGTGCCATCAGTGCACTATCAAAAAGGGGGTATAACACTGAAGCTTTCTTT
CAISALSKRGYNTEAFF
>13|.|TRBJ2-5|many|TRBV7-8
TGTGCCAGCAGCTTAACCAGGGGTTGGACCCAGTACTTC
CASSLTRGWTQYF
>16|.|TRBJ1-2|many|TRBV9
TGTGCCAGCAGCCCCGACGGGCGGGTAGCTAACTATGGCTACACCTTC
CASSPDGRVANYGYTF
>15|TRBD2|TRBJ2-5|many|TRBV2
TGTGCCAGCAGTGAAGAAGCGGGGGGCTGGGAGACCCAGTACTTC
CASSEEAGGWETQYF
>14|.|TRBJ2-5|many|TRBV28
TGTGCCAGCAGTTTGCCAGGGGAATTAGAGACCCAGTACTTC
CASSLPGELETQYF
>16|TRBD1|TRBJ2-3|many|TRBV4-3
TGCGCCAGCAGCCAAGATCCGGGACAGCCCACAGATACGCAGTATTTT
CASSQDPGQPTDTQYF
>14|TRBD1|TRBJ1-1|few|TRBV11-2
TGTGCCAGCACCCTATTAACAGGGGCCGGTGAAGCTTTCTTT
CASTLLTGAGEAFF
>15|.|TRBJ2-5|.|TRBV2
TGTGCCAGCAGTGCCTTTCAGCGGAACCAAGAGACCCAGTACTTC
CASSAFQRNQETQYF
>15|.|TRBJ2-7|many|TRBV18
TGTGCCAGCTCCCCCGAACAGGGGACTTCCTACGAGCAGTACTTC
CASSPEQGTSYEQYF
>15|.|TRBJ2-5|.|TRBV7-8
TGTGCCAGCAGCTTAGGCGTATCCGGGGCTTGGGCCCAGTACTTC
CASSLGVSGAWAQYF
>15|TRBD1|TRBJ1-1|.|TRBV6-1
TGTGCCAGCAGCACCCGGACAGGGGGGTTCACTGAAGCTTTCTTT
CASSTRTGGFTEAFF
>15|.|TRBJ1-5|few|TRBV12-3/TRBV12-4
TGTGCCAGCAGTTTAGGGTGGGACCGTGGTCAGCCCCAGCATTTT
CASSLGWDRGQPQHF
>16|TRBD2|TRBJ2-1|many|TRBV4-3
TGCGCCAGCAGCCAAGGCTCTAGCGGGGCTTACAATGAGCAGTTCTTC
CASSQGSSGAYNEQFF
>15|TRBD1|TRBJ1-2|many|TRBV29-1
TGCAGCGTTGAAGATCCGGGACAGGGGAACTATGGCTACACCTTC
CSVEDPGQGNYGYTF
>15|.|TRBJ2-6|few|TRBV4-1
TGCGCCAGCAGCCAAGTGGTAGGGGGGGCCAACGTCCTGACTTTC
CASSQVVGGANVLTF
>15|TRBD1|TRBJ2-3|few|TRBV27
TGTGCCAGCAGTCATCGGACAGGGGGCACAGATACGCAGTATTTT
CASSHRTGGTDTQYF
>17|.|TRBJ1-1|.|TRBV4-1
TGCGCCAGCAGCCAGGGTTGGGGGACGTCAGTGAACACTGAAGCTTTCTTT
CASSQGWGTSVNTEAFF
>16|.|TRBJ2-1|many|TRBV6-2/TRBV6-3
TGTGCCAGCAGTTTTGTACTAGTCTTAGGTTACAATGAGCAGTTCTTC
CASSFVLVLGYNEQFF
>13|TRBD2|TRBJ2-7|many|TRBV10-3
TGTGCCATTAGGACGGGAGGGAACTACGAGCAGTACTTC
CAIRTGGNYEQYF
>15|.|TRBJ1-2|many|TRBV7-9
TGTGCCAGCAGCTTATCCAAAGATGGGACACATGGCTACACCTTC
CASSLSKDGTHGYTF
>14|.|TRBJ2-7|few|TRBV28
TGTGCCAGCAGTTTAAGTGGGGATACGGGGGAGCAGTACTTC
CASSLSGDTGEQYF